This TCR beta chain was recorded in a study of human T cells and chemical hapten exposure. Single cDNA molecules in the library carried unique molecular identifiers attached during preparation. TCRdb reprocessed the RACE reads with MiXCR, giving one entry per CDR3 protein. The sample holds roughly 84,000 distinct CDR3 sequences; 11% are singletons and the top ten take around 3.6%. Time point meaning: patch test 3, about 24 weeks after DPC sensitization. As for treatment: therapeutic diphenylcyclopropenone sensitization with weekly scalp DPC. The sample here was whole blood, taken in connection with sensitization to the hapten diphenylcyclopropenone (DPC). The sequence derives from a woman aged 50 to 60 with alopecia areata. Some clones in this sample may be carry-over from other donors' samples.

The CDR3 nucleotides are TGTGCCAGCAGTAAACCGGGACTAGCGACTACCGGGGAGCTGTTTTTT. Translation gives CASSKPGLATTGELFF. The J gene is TRBJ2-2, the V gene TRBV2; 10 bases match TRBD2. CDR3 length: 16 amino acids. Germline CDR1 is SNHLY and CDR2 is FYNNEI. The V gene end was trimmed by 5 bases and the J gene end by 5 bases; junction bases not matched to a gene: 8.